One sample yielded the 5 T cell receptor beta chains listed below, sequenced in a study of response to subunit inactivated influenza vaccine. TCRdb reanalysed the RT-PCR reads using MiXCR and keeps one entry per CDR3 protein. The sample contains approximately 490,000 distinct CDR3 sequences, approximately 7.3% of which appear only once. This material consisted of PBMCs from blood, taken roughly 24 months after vaccination. These receptors came from a man between 50 and 69 years old who received an inactivated influenza vaccine.

This clonotype was seen a handful of times. This CDR3 reads CSVAGGFPEQYF. Here the CDR3 DNA reads TGCAGTGTAGCGGGAGGTTTCCCCGAGCAGTACTTC. The rearrangement links TRBV29-1 to TRBJ2-7, with TRBD2 matching over 10 bases. The germline V gene encodes CDR1 SQVTM and CDR2 ANQGSEA. This CDR3 spans 12 amino acids.

This clonotype was observed many times. The chain uses TRBV12-3 or TRBV12-4 and TRBJ1-1; TRBD1 matches 9 bases. The CDR3 is made up of 15 amino acids. Germline trimming cut 6 bases from V and 4 bases from J; bases unmatched to any gene: 9. The CDR3 is CASSSLGQGPTEAFF. The CDR3 coding sequence is TGTGCCAGCAGCTCCCTGGGACAGGGTCCCACTGAAGCTTTCTTT.

This clonotype occurred a few times. The V gene is TRBV2, the J gene TRBJ2-7; 11 nucleotides agree with TRBD2. The CDR3 sequence is 15 residues long. Germline CDR1 SNHLY, CDR2 FYNNEI. Trimming took 5 bases from V and 2 from J; bases not matched to a gene: 5. The CDR3 is CASSRLLAGAYEQYF. The CDR3 coding sequence is TGTGCCAGCAGTCGATTACTAGCGGGAGCCTACGAGCAGTACTTC.

At least ten counts were recorded for this clonotype. The rearrangement joins TRBV5-1 to TRBJ2-7; 13 nucleotides align to TRBD2. Per germline, CDR1 SGHRS and CDR2 YFSETQ. CDR3 size: 16 residues. V lost 3 bases to trimming and J lost 1 base; unmatched junction nucleotides: 4. The CDR3 nucleotides read TGCGCCAGCAGCTACGGACTAGCGGGAGCTTCCTACGAGCAGTACTTC. Translating gives CASSYGLAGASYEQYF.

This clonotype was recorded at least ten times. This chain connects TRBV6-1 to TRBJ2-5, with D possibly matching TRBD2 (7 bases). The CDR3 has 14 residues. Germline V gene lookup returns CDR1 MNHNS and CDR2 SASEGT. The V end lost 6 bases, the J end lost 2 bases, and 13 bases lay between the germline ends. CDR3 protein: CASRAGQVQETQYF. The CDR3 nucleotides read TGTGCCAGCAGAGCGGGACAAGTACAAGAGACCCAGTACTTC.